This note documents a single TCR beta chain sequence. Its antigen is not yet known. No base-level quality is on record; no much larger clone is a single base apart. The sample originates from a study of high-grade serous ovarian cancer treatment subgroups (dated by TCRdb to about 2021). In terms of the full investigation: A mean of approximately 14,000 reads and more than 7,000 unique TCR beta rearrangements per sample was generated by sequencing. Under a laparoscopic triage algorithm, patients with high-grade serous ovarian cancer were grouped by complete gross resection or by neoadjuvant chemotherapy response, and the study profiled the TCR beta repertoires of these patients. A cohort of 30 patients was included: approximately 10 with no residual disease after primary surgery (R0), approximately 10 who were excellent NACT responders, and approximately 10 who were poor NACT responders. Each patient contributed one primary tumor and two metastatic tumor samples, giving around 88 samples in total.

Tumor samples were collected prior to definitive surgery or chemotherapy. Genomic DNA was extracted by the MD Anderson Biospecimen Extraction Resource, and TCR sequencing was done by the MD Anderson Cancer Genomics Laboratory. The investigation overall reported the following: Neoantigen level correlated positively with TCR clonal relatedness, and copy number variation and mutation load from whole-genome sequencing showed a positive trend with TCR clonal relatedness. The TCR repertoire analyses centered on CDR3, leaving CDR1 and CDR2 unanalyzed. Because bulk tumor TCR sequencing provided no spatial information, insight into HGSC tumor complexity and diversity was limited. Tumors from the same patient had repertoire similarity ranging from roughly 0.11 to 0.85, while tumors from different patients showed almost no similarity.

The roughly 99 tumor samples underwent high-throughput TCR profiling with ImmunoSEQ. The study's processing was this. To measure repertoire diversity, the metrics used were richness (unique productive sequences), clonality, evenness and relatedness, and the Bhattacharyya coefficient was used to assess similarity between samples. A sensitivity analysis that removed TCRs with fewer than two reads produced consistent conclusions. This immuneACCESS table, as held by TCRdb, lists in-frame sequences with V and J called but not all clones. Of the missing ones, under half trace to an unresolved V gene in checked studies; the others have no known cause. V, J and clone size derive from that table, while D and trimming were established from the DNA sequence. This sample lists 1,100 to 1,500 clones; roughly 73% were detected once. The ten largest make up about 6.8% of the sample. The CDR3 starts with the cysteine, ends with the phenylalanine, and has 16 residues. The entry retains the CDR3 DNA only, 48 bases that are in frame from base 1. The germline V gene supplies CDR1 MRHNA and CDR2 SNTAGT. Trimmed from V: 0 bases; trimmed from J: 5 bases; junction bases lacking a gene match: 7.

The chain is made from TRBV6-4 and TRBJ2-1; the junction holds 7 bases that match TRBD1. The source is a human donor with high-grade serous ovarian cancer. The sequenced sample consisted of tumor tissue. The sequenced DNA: TGTGCCAGCAGTGACTCTCCTGAGGGGGCTAACAATGAGCAGTTCTTC. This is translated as CASSDSPEGANNEQFF.